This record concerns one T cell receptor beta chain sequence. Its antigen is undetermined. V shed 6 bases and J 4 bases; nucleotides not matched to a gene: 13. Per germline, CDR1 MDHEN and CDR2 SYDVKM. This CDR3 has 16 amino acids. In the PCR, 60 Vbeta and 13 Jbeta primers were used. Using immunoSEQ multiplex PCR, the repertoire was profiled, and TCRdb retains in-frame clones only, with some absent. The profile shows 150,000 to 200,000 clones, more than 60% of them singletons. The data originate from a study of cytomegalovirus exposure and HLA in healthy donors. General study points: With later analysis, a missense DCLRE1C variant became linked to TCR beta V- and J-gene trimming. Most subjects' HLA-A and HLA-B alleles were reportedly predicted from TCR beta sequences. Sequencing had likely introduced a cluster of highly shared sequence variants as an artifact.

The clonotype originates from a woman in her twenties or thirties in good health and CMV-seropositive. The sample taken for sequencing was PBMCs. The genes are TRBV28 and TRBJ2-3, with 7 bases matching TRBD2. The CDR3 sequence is CASSLWGRAGADTQYF. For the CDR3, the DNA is TGTGCCAGCAGCCTGTGGGGGAGGGCGGGCGCAGATACGCAGTATTTT.